This is a list of T cell receptor beta chains from one sample in a study of T cell responses to AZD1222 COVID-19 vaccine. This table comes from immunoSEQ multiplex PCR, and its TCRdb copy is limited to in-frame clones, with some not included. The data contain about 130,000 clones, approximately 94% of them singletons. The source was peripheral blood, collected on day 0 of AZD1222 vaccination. The receptors shown here come from an adult in good health. CDR3s include the opening cysteine and the closing phenylalanine or tryptophan. D genes are given only for firm matches.

TRBV28 NA CASSFGQNTEAFF
TRBV19 NA CASSIADNRYGYTF
TRBV28 NA CASSLWPGSDTGELFF
TRBV13 NA CASSPWDSYTEAFF
TRBV7-2 NA CASSLRQTGSWGTEAFF
TRBV28 NA CASSFNPLDQPQHF
TRBV28 TRBD2 CASSSLRELAGTDTQYF
TRBV11-2 TRBD1 CASSSAGGSNEKLFF
TRBV5-6 TRBD2 CASSLGLAGGPNYNEQFF
TRBV2 NA CASSMNTDTQYF
TRBV5-5 NA CASSFEGISTDTQYF
TRBV10-3 TRBD1 CAISRDRGYEAFF
TRBV24-1 NA CATSDTRRGQDTQYF
TRBV19 TRBD2 CASSSMASGSGELFF
TRBV27 NA CASSPEGVNYYEQYF
TRBV9 NA CASSVVGGKHEQFF
TRBV10-1 NA CASRIASESHEQFF
TRBV25-1 TRBD1 CASSLTGETEAFF
TRBV5-1 TRBD1 CASSFKGAETQYF
TRBV24-1 NA CATSDRAASSNNEQFF
TRBV4-2 TRBD2 CASSQDRGGGPYNEQFF
TRBV7-9 TRBD1 CASSPGQSVRSYGYTF
TRBV3-1/TRBV3-2 TRBD1 CASSQDWGQGNIYGYTF
TRBV30 TRBD1 CAWDQGASNEKLFF
TRBV18 NA CASSPAGTHTDTQYF
TRBV10-3 TRBD2 CAGRSGRADNEQFF
TRBV29-1 TRBD2 CSVEGGRLYNEQFF
TRBV24-1 NA CATSDSIGQNYGYTF
TRBV7-6 TRBD1 CASSRTGGRYQPQHF
TRBV27 NA CASSWLQGRGTEAFF
TRBV4-1 NA CASSQPWNEKLFF
TRBV11-3 NA CASSRGVRAEAFF
TRBV6-5 NA CASSYEGFRSGNTIYF
TRBV19 TRBD1 CASSIDRGDTEAFF
TRBV28 TRBD1 CAATAGTGANYGYTF
TRBV5-8 TRBD1 CASSQGQGFDNEQFF
TRBV12-3/TRBV12-4 NA CASSLAGVETQYF
TRBV6-6 NA CASRGGGKDEQFF
TRBV19 TRBD2 CASTPSGRLHEQYF
TRBV11-3 NA CASTGYTGELFF
TRBV7-2 TRBD1 CASSPTGDYGYTF
TRBV7-9 TRBD2 CASSFSTSGQETQYF
TRBV4-2 NA CASSPADRQVNEQFF
TRBV9 TRBD1 CASTRDRIANYGYTF
TRBV7-8 NA CASSSEAALGSYEQYF
TRBV6-5 NA CASSYARTNYGYTF
TRBV4-2 NA CASSQDLRSKEAFF
TRBV3-1/TRBV3-2 NA CASSQDNGYNSPLHF
TRBV7-2 NA CASSHMTEGNTIYF